The 10 T cell receptor beta chains in this list originate from one sample, sequenced in a study of shared clonotypes between healthy human individuals. Assay: immunoSEQ multiplex PCR; the TCRdb copy retains only in-frame clones and omits some. Of a few hundred thousand clones in the sample, approximately 70% were seen once. Sequenced: memory CD4+ T cells sorted from blood. Subset meaning: CD45RA-negative fraction. The source of these receptors is a man under 40 in good health.

V gene TRBV5-6 combines with J gene TRBJ2-5, with D hard to call. V shed 1 base and J shed 5 bases, with 9 bases lying between them. The germline gives CDR1 SGHDT, CDR2 YYEEEE. The CDR3 has 13 residues. CDR3 residues: CASSLMLRETQYF. Here the CDR3 DNA reads TGTGCCAGCAGCTTGATGCTGCGGGAGACCCAGTACTTC.

The rearrangement links TRBV19 to TRBJ1-1; 8 bases align to TRBD1. Germline V CDR1 and CDR2: LNHDA, SQIVND (reference sequence). Trimming at V came to 4 bases and at J to 5 bases, leaving 6 bases not matched to a gene. CDR3 length: 14 residues. DNA for the CDR3: TGTGCCAGTAGTACACGGACAGGGTGGACTGAAGCTTTCTTT. This translates into CASSTRTGWTEAFF.

This clone was recorded a few times. This chain uses TRBV7-9 with TRBJ1-5; no clear D gene. Trimming took 6 bases from V and 6 from J, leaving 12 bases between them. There are 13 residues in the CDR3. Germline assignment: CDR1 SEHNR and CDR2 FQNEAQ (reference sequence). Here the CDR3 reads CASSRSEGQPQHF. CDR3 in DNA: TGTGCCAGCAGTCGGTCGGAGGGTCAGCCCCAGCATTTT.

This clone was counted a few times. This chain connects TRBV5-1 to TRBJ1-1; D gene ambiguous. Trimming pared 0 bases from V and 4 bases from J, leaving 10 bases between. CDR1 is SGHRS and CDR2 is YFSETQ in the germline V gene. The CDR3 extends over 14 amino acids. The CDR3 sequence is CASSLVATSTEAFF. DNA for the CDR3: TGCGCCAGCAGCTTGGTCGCGACGAGCACTGAAGCTTTCTTT.

Only a few counts were recorded for this clone. The genes are TRBV7-2 and TRBJ1-2; D not certain. The CDR3 length is 13 residues. Trimming pared 3 bases from V and 5 bases from J, leaving 10 bases between. CDR1 is SGHTA and CDR2 is FQGNSA in the germline V gene. CDR3 sequence reads: CASSFGGSYGYTF. The DNA for the CDR3 is TGTGCCAGCAGCTTTGGAGGGTCTTATGGCTACACCTTC.

The chain combines TRBV5-4 with TRBJ2-3; a possible D gene is TRBD2 (6 bases). Deletions cut 5 bases from V and 3 bases from J, with 10 bases between. In germline, CDR1 is SGHNT, CDR2 YYREEE (reference sequence). The CDR3 loop spans 13 amino acids. The CDR3 loop reads CASSYGTTDTQYF. CDR3 nucleotide sequence: TGTGCCAGCAGTTATGGGACTACAGATACGCAGTATTTT.

This clone has only one observation. This chain joins TRBV5-1 and TRBJ2-7; TRBD2 aligns across 8 bases. This CDR3 comprises 19 residues. CDR1 SGHRS and CDR2 YFSETQ come from the germline V gene. Trimming removed 4 bases from V and 2 bases from J; junction bases left unmatched: 20. CDR3 region: CASSHTQLRSGGPPYEQYF. DNA for the CDR3: TGCGCCAGCAGCCACACCCAACTGCGAAGCGGGGGCCCCCCCTACGAGCAGTACTTC.

The chain couples TRBV6-1 to TRBJ1-5; D is perhaps TRBD1 (6 bases). Trimming took 4 bases from V and 2 from J, leaving 15 bases between them. The length of the CDR3 is 16 residues. Germline assignment: CDR1 MNHNS and CDR2 SASEGT. The CDR3 region has the DNA TGTGCCAGCAGTGCAATGGGAGCAGGGGGCAATCAGCCCCAGCATTTT. It encodes CASSAMGAGGNQPQHF.

The rearrangement links TRBV6-5 to TRBJ2-7; D may be TRBD1 (6 bases). V gave up 5 bases and J gave up 3 bases, with 17 bases separating them. Germline V gives CDR1 MNHEY, CDR2 SVGAGI. This CDR3 has 15 amino acids. The CDR3 sequence is CASSLSRTDYYEQYF. The CDR3 coding sequence is TGTGCCAGCAGTCTTTCACGGACAGATTACTACGAGCAGTACTTC.

This clone was observed a handful of times. The CDR3: CASRATGTGYNEQFF. The CDR3 bases are TGTGCCAGCAGAGCCACCGGGACTGGGTACAATGAGCAGTTCTTC. The V gene is TRBV6-5, the J gene TRBJ2-1; D perhaps matches TRBD2 (6 bases). Looked up from germline, CDR1 is MNHEY and CDR2 is SVGAGI. Trimming pared 6 bases from V and 4 bases from J, leaving 16 bases between. This CDR3 has 15 amino acids.